This T cell receptor (beta chain) was observed in a study of blood T cell repertoires in COVID-19. In the study overall: Sites across the United States, Italy and Spain contributed samples from acute and convalescent COVID-19. T cells, B-cell-depleted T cells, or PBMCs supplied cDNA or gDNA.

In the source study's methods: Amplified reference gene primers provided the basis for estimating nucleated cell counts. Assay used: immunoSEQ multiplex PCR; TCRdb lists only in-frame clones, some missing. That table supplies the V and J calls and clone size; D and trimming were determined from the DNA. The sample carries 150,000 to 200,000 clones, more than 75% recorded once. Enrolled during active infection, Seattle patients were then followed longitudinally. The CDR3 extends over 17 amino acids. V trimming: 1 base; J trimming: 7 bases; junction bases outside the gene matches: 12. Per germline, CDR1 GTSNPN and CDR2 SVGIG (reference sequence).

The sample taken for sequencing was peripheral blood. The rearrangement joins TRBV30 to TRBJ2-1, with TRBD2 matching over 11 bases. This clonotype originated in a woman aged 40 to 50 with COVID-19, enrolled during active disease. The CDR3 DNA reads TGTGCCTGGAGTGGTCCGTGGTCTAGCGGGAGGAATAATGAGCAGTTCTTC. Its translation: CAWSGPWSSGRNNEQFF.